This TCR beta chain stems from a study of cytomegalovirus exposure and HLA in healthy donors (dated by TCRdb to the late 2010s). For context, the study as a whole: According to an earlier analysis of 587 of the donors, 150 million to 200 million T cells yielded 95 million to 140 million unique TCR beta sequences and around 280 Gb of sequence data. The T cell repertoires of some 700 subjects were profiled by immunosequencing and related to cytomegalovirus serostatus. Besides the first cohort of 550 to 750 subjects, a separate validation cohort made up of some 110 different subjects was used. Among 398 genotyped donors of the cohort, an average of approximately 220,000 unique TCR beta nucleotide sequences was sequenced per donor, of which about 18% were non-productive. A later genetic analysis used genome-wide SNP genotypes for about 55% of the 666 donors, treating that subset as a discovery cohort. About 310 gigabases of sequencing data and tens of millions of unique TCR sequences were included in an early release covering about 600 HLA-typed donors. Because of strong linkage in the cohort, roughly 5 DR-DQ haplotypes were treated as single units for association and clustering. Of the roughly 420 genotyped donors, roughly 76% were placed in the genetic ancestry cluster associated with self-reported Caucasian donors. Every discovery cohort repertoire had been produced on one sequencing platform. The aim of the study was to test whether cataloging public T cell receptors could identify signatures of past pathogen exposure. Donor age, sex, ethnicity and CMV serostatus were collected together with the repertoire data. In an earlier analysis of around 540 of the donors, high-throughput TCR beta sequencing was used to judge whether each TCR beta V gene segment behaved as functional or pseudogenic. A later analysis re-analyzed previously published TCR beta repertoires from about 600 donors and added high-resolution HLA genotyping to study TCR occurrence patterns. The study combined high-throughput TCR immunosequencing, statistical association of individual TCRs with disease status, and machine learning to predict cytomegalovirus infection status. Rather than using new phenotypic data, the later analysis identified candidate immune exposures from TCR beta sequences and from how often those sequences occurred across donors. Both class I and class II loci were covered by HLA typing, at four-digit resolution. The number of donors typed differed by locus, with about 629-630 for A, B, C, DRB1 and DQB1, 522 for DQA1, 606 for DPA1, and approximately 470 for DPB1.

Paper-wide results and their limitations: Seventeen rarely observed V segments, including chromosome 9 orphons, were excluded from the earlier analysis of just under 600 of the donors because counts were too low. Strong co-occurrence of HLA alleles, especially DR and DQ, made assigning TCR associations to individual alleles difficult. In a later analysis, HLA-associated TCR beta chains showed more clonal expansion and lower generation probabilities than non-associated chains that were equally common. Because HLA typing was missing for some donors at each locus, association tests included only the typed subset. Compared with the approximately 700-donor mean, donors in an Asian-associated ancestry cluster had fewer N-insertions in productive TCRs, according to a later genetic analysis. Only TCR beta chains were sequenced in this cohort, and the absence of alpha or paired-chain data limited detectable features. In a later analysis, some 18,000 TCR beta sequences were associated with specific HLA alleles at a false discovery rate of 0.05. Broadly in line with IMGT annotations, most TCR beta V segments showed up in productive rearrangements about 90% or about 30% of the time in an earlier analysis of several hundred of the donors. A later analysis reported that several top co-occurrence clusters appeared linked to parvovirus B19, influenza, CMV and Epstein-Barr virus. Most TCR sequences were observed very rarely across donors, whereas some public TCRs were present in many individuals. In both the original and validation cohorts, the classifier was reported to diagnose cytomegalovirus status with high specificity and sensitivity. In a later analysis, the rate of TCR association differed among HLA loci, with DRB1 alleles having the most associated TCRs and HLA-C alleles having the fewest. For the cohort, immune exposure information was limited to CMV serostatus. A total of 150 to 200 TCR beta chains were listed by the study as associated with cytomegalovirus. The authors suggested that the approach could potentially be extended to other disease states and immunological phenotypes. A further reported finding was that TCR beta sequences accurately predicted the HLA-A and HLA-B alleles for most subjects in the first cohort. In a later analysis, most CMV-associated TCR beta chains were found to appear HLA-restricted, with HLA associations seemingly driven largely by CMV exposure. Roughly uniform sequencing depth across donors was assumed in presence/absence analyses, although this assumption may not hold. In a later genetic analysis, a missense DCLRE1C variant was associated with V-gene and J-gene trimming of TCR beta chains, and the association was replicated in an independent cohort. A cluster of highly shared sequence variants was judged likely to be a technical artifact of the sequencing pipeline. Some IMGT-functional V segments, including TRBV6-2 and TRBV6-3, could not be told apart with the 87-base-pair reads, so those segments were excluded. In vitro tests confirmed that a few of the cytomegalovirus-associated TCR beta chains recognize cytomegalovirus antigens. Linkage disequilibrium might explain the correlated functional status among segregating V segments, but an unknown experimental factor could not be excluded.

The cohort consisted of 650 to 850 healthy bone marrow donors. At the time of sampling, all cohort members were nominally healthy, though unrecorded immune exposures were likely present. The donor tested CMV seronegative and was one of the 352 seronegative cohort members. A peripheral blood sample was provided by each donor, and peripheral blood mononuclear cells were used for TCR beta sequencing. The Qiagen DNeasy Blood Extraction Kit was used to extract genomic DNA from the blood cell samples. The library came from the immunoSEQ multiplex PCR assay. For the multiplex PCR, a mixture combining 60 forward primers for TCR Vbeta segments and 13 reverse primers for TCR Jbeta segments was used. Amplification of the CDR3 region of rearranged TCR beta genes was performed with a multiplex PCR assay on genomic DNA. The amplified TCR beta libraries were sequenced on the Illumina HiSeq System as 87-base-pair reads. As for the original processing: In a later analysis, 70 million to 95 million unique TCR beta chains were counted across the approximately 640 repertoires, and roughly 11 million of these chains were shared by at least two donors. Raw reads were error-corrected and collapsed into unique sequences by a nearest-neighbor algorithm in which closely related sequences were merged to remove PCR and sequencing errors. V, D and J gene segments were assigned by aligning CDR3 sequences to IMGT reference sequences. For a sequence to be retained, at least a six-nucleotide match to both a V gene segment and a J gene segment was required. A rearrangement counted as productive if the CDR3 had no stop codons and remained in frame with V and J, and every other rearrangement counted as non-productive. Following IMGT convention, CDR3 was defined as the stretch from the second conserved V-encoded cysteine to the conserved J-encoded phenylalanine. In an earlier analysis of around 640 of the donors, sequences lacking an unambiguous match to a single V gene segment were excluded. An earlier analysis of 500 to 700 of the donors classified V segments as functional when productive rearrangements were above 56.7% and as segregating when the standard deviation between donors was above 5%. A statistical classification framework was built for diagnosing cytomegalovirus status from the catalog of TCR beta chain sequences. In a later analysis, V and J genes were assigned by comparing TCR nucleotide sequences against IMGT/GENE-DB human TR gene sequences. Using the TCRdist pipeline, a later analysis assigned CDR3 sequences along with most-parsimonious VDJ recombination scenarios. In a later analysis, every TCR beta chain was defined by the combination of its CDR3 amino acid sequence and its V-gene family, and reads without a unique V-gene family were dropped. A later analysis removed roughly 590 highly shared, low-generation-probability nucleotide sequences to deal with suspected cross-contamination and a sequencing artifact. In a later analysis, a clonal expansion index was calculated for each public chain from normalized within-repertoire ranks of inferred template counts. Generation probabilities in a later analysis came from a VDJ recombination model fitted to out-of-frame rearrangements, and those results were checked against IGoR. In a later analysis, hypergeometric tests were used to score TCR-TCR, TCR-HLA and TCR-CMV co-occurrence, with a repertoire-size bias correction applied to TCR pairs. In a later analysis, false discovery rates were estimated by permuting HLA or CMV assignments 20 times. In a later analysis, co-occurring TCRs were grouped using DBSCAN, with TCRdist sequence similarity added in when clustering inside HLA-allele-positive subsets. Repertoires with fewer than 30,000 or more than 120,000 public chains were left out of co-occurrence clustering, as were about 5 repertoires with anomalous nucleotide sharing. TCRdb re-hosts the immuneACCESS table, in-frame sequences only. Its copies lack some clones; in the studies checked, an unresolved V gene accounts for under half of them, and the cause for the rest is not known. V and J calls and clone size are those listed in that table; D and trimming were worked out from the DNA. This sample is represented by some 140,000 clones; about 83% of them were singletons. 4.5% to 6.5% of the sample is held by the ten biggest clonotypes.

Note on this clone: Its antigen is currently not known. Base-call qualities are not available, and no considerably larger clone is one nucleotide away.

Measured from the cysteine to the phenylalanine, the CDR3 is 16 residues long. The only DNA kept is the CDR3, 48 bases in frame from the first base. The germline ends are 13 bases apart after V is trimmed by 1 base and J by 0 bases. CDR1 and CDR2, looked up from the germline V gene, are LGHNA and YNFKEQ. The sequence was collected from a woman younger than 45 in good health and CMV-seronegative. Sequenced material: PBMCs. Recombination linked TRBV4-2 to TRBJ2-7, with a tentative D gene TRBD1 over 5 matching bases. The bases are TGTGCCAGCAGCCAAGGGGGCAGAGTAAGCTCCTACGAGCAGTACTTC. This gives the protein CASSQGGRVSSYEQYF.